This TCR beta chain was documented in a study of metastatic and nonmetastatic thyroid tumors. TCRdb re-analyzed the PCR reads through MiXCR. Here the sample spans tens of thousands of clones, roughly a sixth being singletons. Every patient was untreated before thyroid surgery. The V end lost 7 bases, the J end lost 0 bases, and 13 bases lay between the germline ends. Germline loops: CDR1 SGDLS, CDR2 YYNGEE. The CDR3 spans 14 residues. This clone has at least ten counts. This clonotype originated in a female donor with papillary thyroid cancer or a benign thyroid nodule (not recorded which). Some clones in this sample may be carry-over from other donors' samples. The sample consisted of blood. The V gene is TRBV9, the J gene TRBJ1-1; D perhaps matches TRBD1 (5 bases). The CDR3 DNA is TGTGCCAGCCATCGAGGACACCTGAACACTGAAGCTTTCTTT. As protein: CASHRGHLNTEAFF. Using reference TRBV9 and TRBJ1-1 for the parts outside the CDR3, the full variable domain is DSGVTQTPKHLITATGQRVTLRCSPRSGDLSVYWYQQSLDQGLQFLIQYYNGEERAKGNILERFSAQQFPDLHSELNLSSLELGDSALYFCASHRGHLNTEAFFGQGTRLTVV.